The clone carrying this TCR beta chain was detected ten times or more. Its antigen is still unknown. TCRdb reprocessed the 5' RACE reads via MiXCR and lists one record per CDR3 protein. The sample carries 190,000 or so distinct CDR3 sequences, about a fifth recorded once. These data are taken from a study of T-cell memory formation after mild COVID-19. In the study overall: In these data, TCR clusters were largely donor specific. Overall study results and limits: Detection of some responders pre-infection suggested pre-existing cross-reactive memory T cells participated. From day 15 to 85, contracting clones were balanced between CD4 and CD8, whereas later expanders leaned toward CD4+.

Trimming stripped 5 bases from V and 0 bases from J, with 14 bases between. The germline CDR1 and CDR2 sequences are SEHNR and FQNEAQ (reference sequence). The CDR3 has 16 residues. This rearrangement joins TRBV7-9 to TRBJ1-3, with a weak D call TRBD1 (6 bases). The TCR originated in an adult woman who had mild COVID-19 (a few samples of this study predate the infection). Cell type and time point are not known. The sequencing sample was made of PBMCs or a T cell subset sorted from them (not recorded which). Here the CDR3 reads CASSHSRGSSGNTIYF. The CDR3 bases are TGTGCCAGCAGCCATAGCAGGGGTAGCTCTGGAAACACCATATATTTT.